Each of the 13 T cell receptor beta chains below was sequenced from the same sample in a study of metastatic and nonmetastatic thyroid tumors. TCRdb re-analyzed the PCR reads using MiXCR. The sample holds about 21,000 clones, approximately 35% seen once. Thyroid surgery took place with no prior treatment in any patient. The sequenced sample consisted of tumor tissue. The receptors were sampled from a female donor with papillary thyroid cancer or a benign thyroid nodule (not recorded which). Some clones in this sample may be carry-over from other donors' samples.

The V call is TRBV20-1, the J call TRBJ2-1; no clear D. V gave up 5 bases and J gave up 7 bases, with 15 bases separating them. From germline, CDR1 is DFQATT and CDR2 SNEGSKA (reference sequence). This CDR3 has 13 residues. The CDR3: CSAPGPRTNEQFF. CDR3 nucleotides: TGCAGTGCTCCCGGACCGCGTACGAATGAGCAGTTCTTC.

This clone occurred a few times. At one end, the junction sequence differs from germline, possibly due to a read error. This rearrangement joins TRBV15 to TRBJ2-6; D call uncertain. The germline CDR1 and CDR2 sequences are LNHNV and YYDKDF (reference sequence). This CDR3 is built from 13 residues. CDR3 in DNA: TGTGTCACCAGCAGAGGTAACGCCAACGTCCTGACTTTC. This codes for CVTSRGNANVLTF.

The chain recombines TRBV30 with TRBJ2-2, with D perhaps matching TRBD1 or TRBD2 (5 bases each). From germline, CDR1 is GTSNPN and CDR2 SVGIG (reference sequence). V lost 0 bases, J lost 0 bases, and 17 bases lay in between. CDR3 size: 18 residues. The DNA for the CDR3 is TGTGCCTGGAGTGTAAGGGCGTGGGACGTCCCGAACACCGGGGAGCTGTTTTTT. This encodes CAWSVRAWDVPNTGELFF.

A few counts support this clone. The rearrangement uses TRBV28 and TRBJ2-6; possible D gene TRBD1, 6 bases. With 2 bases removed from V and 4 bases from J, the gap between germline ends came to 9 bases. This CDR3 has 15 amino acids. From germline, CDR1 is MDHEN and CDR2 SYDVKM. The CDR3 nucleotides are TGTGCCAGCAGTTTAGGGGGCTCAGGGGCCAACGTCCTGACTTTC. Protein: CASSLGGSGANVLTF.

This clone was seen a few times. The J gene is TRBJ2-7, the V gene TRBV10-3; D remains unclear. There are 11 residues in the CDR3. Trimming removed 5 bases from V and 0 bases from J, with 2 bases in between. Germline V CDR1 and CDR2: ENHRY, SYGVKD. The CDR3 here is CAISSSYEQYF. CDR3 DNA: TGTGCCATCAGTTCCTCCTACGAGCAGTACTTC.

This chain uses TRBV7-8 with TRBJ1-1; perhaps TRBD1 as D (6 bases). The CDR3 contains 13 residues. V was clipped by 5 bases and J by 5 bases, with 12 bases between them. Germline-derived CDR1 and CDR2 are SGHVS and FQNEAQ. CDR3 nucleotide sequence: TGTGCCAGCAGCGGACAGAAGGGGACTGAAGCTTTCTTT. Encoded protein: CASSGQKGTEAFF.

The table lists this clone with a count of one. The genes are TRBV5-1 and TRBJ2-5, with D perhaps assigned TRBD1 or TRBD2 (7 bases each). CDR1 SGHRS and CDR2 YFSETQ come from the germline V gene. The CDR3 loop spans 15 amino acids. Trimming took off 3 bases at V and 2 bases at J, with 14 bases between the two ends. This CDR3 reads CASSWEGTVQETQYF. For the CDR3, the DNA is TGCGCCAGCAGCTGGGAGGGGACAGTACAAGAGACCCAGTACTTC. Drawing the rest from reference TRBV5-1 and TRBJ2-5, the complete variable domain is KAGVTQTPRYLIKTRGQQVTLSCSPISGHRSVSWYQQTPGQGLQFLFEYFSETQRNKGNFPGRFSGRQFSNSRSEMNVSTLELGDSALYLCASSWEGTVQETQYFGPGTRLLVL.

The gene calls are TRBV9 and TRBJ2-1, with 10 bases identical to TRBD1. Trimming took 4 bases from V and 7 from J; bases not matched to a gene: 17. Germline CDR1 is SGDLS and CDR2 is YYNGEE. This CDR3 spans 18 amino acids. The CDR3 nucleotides are TGTGCCAGCAGCCCTAATCCCAATCTAGGACAGGGGGGGAATGAGCAGTTCTTC. It is translated as CASSPNPNLGQGGNEQFF.

This clone was counted between two and nine times. This rearrangement joins TRBV6-1 to TRBJ2-7; 9 nucleotides agree with TRBD2. Germline loops: CDR1 MNHNS, CDR2 SASEGT. V was clipped by 4 bases and J by 4 bases; unmatched bases: 5. The CDR3 runs to 14 residues. The CDR3 DNA reads as TGTGCCAGCAGTGCCGGGACTAGCCTATACGAGCAGTACTTC. Translated, it gives CASSAGTSLYEQYF.

This clone turned up a few times. V is TRBV12-3 or TRBV12-4 and J is TRBJ1-2; D call uncertain. The CDR3 is 16 amino acids. V was cut by 5 bases and J by 2 bases, with 18 bases left in between. The CDR3 nucleotides read TGTGCCAGCAGTCCACGATCCCGAACGGGGAACTATGGCTACACCTTC. It is translated as CASSPRSRTGNYGYTF.

J is TRBJ1-1 and V is TRBV12-3 or TRBV12-4; D not resolved. Trimming left V 8 bases short and J 1 base short, with 8 bases between. This CDR3 has 12 residues. CDR3 sequence reads: CASRPGNTEAFF. The CDR3 nucleotides read TGTGCCAGCCGCCCAGGGAACACTGAAGCTTTCTTT.

The CDR3 nucleotides read TGTGCCAGCAGCCCGGGGGGGCTCCAAGAGACCCAGTACTTC. Its protein product is CASSPGGLQETQYF. This rearrangement joins TRBV27 to TRBJ2-5; 8 nucleotides match TRBD2. The CDR3 consists of 14 residues. Trimming took 6 bases from V and 1 from J; bases not matched to a gene: 4. Germline CDR1 MNHEY, CDR2 SMNVEV (reference sequence).

This chain uses TRBV9 with TRBJ2-2; D possibly uses TRBD1 or TRBD2 (5 bases each). V shed 7 bases and J shed 2 bases, with 15 bases lying between them. Germline V gene lookup returns CDR1 SGDLS and CDR2 YYNGEE. The CDR3 has 15 amino acids. DNA of the CDR3: TGTGCCAGCGGGGACGCCGGAACCAACACCGGGGAGCTGTTTTTT. It yields the protein CASGDAGTNTGELFF.